The 25 T cell receptor beta chains reported below all come from one sample, sequenced in a study of T cell responses to AZD1222 COVID-19 vaccine. Sequencing was performed with immunoSEQ multiplex PCR; in TCRdb, only in-frame clones are kept and a portion is missing. This table has 98,000 or so clones, about 81% appearing once. The sequencing here drew on peripheral blood, taken 28 days after the second AZD1222 dose. The receptors originated from an adult who received the AZD1222 COVID-19 vaccine.

This rearrangement joins TRBV30 to TRBJ1-2, with unresolved D. The CDR3 is 12 residues long. CDR1 is GTSNPN, CDR2 SVGIG, per germline (reference sequence). V shed 2 bases and J shed 8 bases, with 12 bases lying between them. The CDR3 reads CAWSRTVNGYTF. DNA for the CDR3: TGTGCCTGGAGTAGGACGGTAAACGGCTACACCTTC.

This chain joins TRBV19 and TRBJ2-3, with unresolved D. The CDR3 consists of 14 residues. Germline CDR1 LNHDA, CDR2 SQIVND (reference sequence). The V end lost 5 bases, the J end lost 4 bases, and 13 bases lay between the germline ends. This chain's CDR3 is CASSPPVWSDTQYF. The CDR3 DNA sequence: TGTGCCAGTAGTCCTCCTGTGTGGTCAGATACGCAGTATTTT.

The chain joins TRBV19 to TRBJ1-1; 8 nucleotides align to TRBD1. CDR3 length equals 18 residues. The J segment lost 1 base and the V segment lost 3 bases, leaving 13 bases of the junction unmatched. The germline V gene has CDR1 LNHDA and CDR2 SQIVND (reference sequence). CDR3 loop: CASSIIRQGAVGNTEAFF. CDR3 DNA sequence: TGTGCCAGTAGTATCATCCGCCAGGGGGCAGTTGGGAACACTGAAGCTTTCTTT.

The chain recombines TRBV7-9 with TRBJ1-2; 7 bases are a match to TRBD1. Germline CDR1 reads SEHNR; CDR2 reads FQNEAQ (reference sequence). The CDR3 is 14 amino acids. V was pared by 3 bases and J by 7 bases, with 8 bases of the junction left unmatched. The CDR3 DNA reads as TGTGCCAGCAGCTTCTTTACAGGGGCAGGTGGCTACACCTTC. Protein product: CASSFFTGAGGYTF.

The J gene is TRBJ2-1, the V gene TRBV5-1, with D hard to call. Between the trimmed V and J ends, which lost 4 bases and 6 bases, there was a span of 5 bases. The CDR3 totals 11 residues. Germline V gene lookup returns CDR1 SGHRS and CDR2 YFSETQ. The CDR3 spells CASSTTNEQFF. CDR3 bases: TGCGCCAGCAGCACAACCAATGAGCAGTTCTTC.

This clone was recorded only once. This chain connects TRBV19 to TRBJ2-7, with 8 bases fitting TRBD1. This CDR3 has 14 amino acids. The V gene's germline CDR1 is LNHDA and CDR2 SQIVND (reference sequence). V gave up 5 bases and J gave up 3 bases; unmatched junction bases: 6. The DNA of the CDR3 is TGTGCCAGTAGTCCCATCGGACAGGGCTACGAGCAGTACTTC. Translated, it gives CASSPIGQGYEQYF.

As regards this clone: This CDR3 fails to terminate in the conserved phenylalanine or tryptophan, so it likely reflects a read error. Because the CDR3's place on the DNA is in doubt, the DNA is left out and the CDR3 is given as listed by TCRdb. The V gene is TRBV2, the J gene TRBJ1-2; the table's D call, TRBD1, has no DNA check behind it. The CDR3 totals 12 residues, both ends included. The germline V gene has CDR1 SNHLY and CDR2 FYNNEI. CDR3 residues: CASHGQGASAGV.

V gene TRBV7-8 combines with J gene TRBJ2-6; D possibly corresponds to TRBD1 (5 bases). The length of the CDR3 is 16 residues. CDR1 and CDR2 (germline): SGHVS, FQNEAQ. Trimming cost V 3 bases and J 3 bases, with 12 bases left between them. This CDR3 is CASSFLQGSGANVLTF. The CDR3, as DNA: TGTGCCAGCAGCTTTCTTCAGGGCAGTGGGGCCAACGTCCTGACTTTC.

The gene calls are TRBV7-3 and TRBJ1-1; D gene unclear. Germline V gene data show CDR1 as SGHTA and CDR2 as FQGTGA. V was cut by 0 bases and J by 0 bases, with 11 bases left in between. There are 16 residues in the CDR3. In nucleotides, the CDR3 is TGTGCCAGCAGCTTAACTGGGCGACTTGTGAACACTGAAGCTTTCTTT. As protein: CASSLTGRLVNTEAFF. Together with reference TRBV7-3 and TRBJ1-1, the CDR3 gives the full variable domain: GAGVSQTPSNKVTEKGKYVELRCDPISGHTALYWYRQSLGQGPEFLIYFQGTGAADDSGLPNDRFFAVRPEGSVSTLKIQRTERGDSAVYLCASSLTGRLVNTEAFFGQGTRLTVV.

This clone was observed once. The chain uses TRBV6-1 and TRBJ2-7; D possibly corresponds to TRBD1 (6 bases). The CDR3 extends over 16 amino acids. Deletions cut 4 bases from V and 4 bases from J, with 20 bases between. Germline CDR1 reads MNHNS; CDR2 reads SASEGT. The CDR3 region is CASSGIQVGATYEQYF. In DNA, the CDR3 is TGTGCCAGCAGTGGTATTCAGGTGGGGGCAACTTACGAGCAGTACTTC.

This clone was counted only a few times. The V call is TRBV19, the J call TRBJ2-1; D remains unclear. The CDR3 covers 13 residues. The V end was cut by 9 bases, the J end by 3 bases, with 12 bases between. Germline loops: CDR1 LNHDA, CDR2 SQIVND (reference sequence). The CDR3 DNA is TGTGCCAGCTGTTCTAGGAACTACAATGAGCAGTTCTTC. Protein product: CASCSRNYNEQFF.

The CDR3 sequence: CAISDSRINQPQHF. The CDR3 nucleotides read TGTGCCATCAGTGACTCGCGGATCAATCAGCCCCAGCATTTT. J is TRBJ1-5 and V is TRBV10-3, with no clear D. Trimming left V 3 bases short and J 3 bases short, with 9 bases between. Germline V gene lookup returns CDR1 ENHRY and CDR2 SYGVKD. The CDR3 is 14 residues long.

The CDR3 sequence: CASSPLSGEQYF. The CDR3 bases are TGTGCCAGCAGCCCCCTCAGCGGCGAGCAGTACTTC. The chain combines TRBV5-5 with TRBJ2-7; weak D call: TRBD2 (5 bases). This CDR3 comprises 12 residues. Germline V gene lookup returns CDR1 SGHKS and CDR2 YYEKEE (reference sequence). V gave up 4 bases and J gave up 6 bases, with 11 bases separating them.

The chain links TRBV4-3 to TRBJ1-2; D is ambiguous. Looked up from germline, CDR1 is LGHNA and CDR2 is YSLEER. The CDR3 consists of 14 residues. The germline V and J ends were trimmed by 0 bases and 6 bases, with 11 bases remaining between them. The CDR3 region has the DNA TGCGCCAGCAGCCAAGATTGGGTTACGAATGGCTACACCTTC. This encodes CASSQDWVTNGYTF.

The gene calls are TRBV5-1 and TRBJ1-2; 9 positions agree with TRBD1. Germline-derived CDR1 and CDR2 are SGHRS and YFSETQ. The V segment lost 0 bases and the J segment 8 bases; nucleotides outside the gene matches: 5. The CDR3 consists of 14 residues. In nucleotides, the CDR3 is TGCGCCAGCAGCTTGGGAAGGGACAGGGCGGGCTACACCTTC. Translated: CASSLGRDRAGYTF.

This clone was seen once. The chain joins TRBV27 to TRBJ2-1; TRBD1 matches at 10 bases. Trimming removed 3 bases from V and 11 bases from J; junction bases left unmatched: 13. Germline V CDR1 and CDR2: MNHEY, SMNVEV (reference sequence). The CDR3 runs to 16 residues. CDR3 region: CASSLGTGTGAMKQFF. CDR3 DNA: TGTGCCAGCAGTTTGGGGACCGGGACAGGGGCAATGAAGCAGTTCTTC.

The rearrangement uses TRBV3-1 (or the pseudogene TRBV3-2) and TRBJ2-4; D remains ambiguous. This CDR3 spans 16 amino acids. Germline CDR1 LGHDT, CDR2 YNNKEL (reference sequence). V shed 2 bases and J shed 1 base, with 12 bases lying between them. This CDR3 is CASSQRRPEAKNIQYF. CDR3 sequence (DNA): TGTGCCAGCAGCCAACGGCGGCCTGAGGCCAAAAACATTCAGTACTTC.

The gene calls are TRBV24-1 and TRBJ2-1; 7 bases align to TRBD2. The CDR3 sequence is 15 residues long. Germline values: CDR1 KGHDR, CDR2 SFDVKD. Trimming cost V 3 bases and J 5 bases; bases outside gene matches: 6. DNA for the CDR3: TGTGCCACCAGTGATGCGTTGGGGAGGGACAATGAGCAGTTCTTC. This codes for CATSDALGRDNEQFF.

The DNA for the CDR3 is TGTGCCAGCAGGTGGGGGCAAAGCCAGCATTTT. It yields the protein CASRWGQSQHF. The chain employs TRBV2 and TRBJ1-5; the D gene is possibly TRBD1 (6 bases). Trimming took 6 bases from V and 12 from J, leaving 12 bases between them. Germline-derived CDR1 and CDR2 are SNHLY and FYNNEI. The CDR3 sequence is 11 residues long.

The chain uses TRBV5-1 and TRBJ1-1; D remains unclear. From germline, CDR1 is SGHRS and CDR2 YFSETQ. The CDR3 sequence is 14 residues long. V was trimmed by 3 bases and J by 0 bases, leaving 9 bases between them. The CDR3 coding sequence is TGCGCCAGCAGCTACGGACTGATGAACACTGAAGCTTTCTTT. It is translated as CASSYGLMNTEAFF.

This rearrangement joins TRBV6-2 or TRBV6-3 to TRBJ1-3; possible D gene TRBD1, 6 bases. Trimming cost V 4 bases and J 2 bases, with 9 bases left between them. The CDR3 extends over 14 amino acids. Germline V gene lookup returns CDR1 MNHEY and CDR2 SVGEGT. DNA of the CDR3: TGTGCCAGCAGTTCTGGGACACCTGGAAACACCATATATTTT. Translation: CASSSGTPGNTIYF.

The chain couples TRBV6-5 to TRBJ1-1; D remains unclear. Germline V CDR1 and CDR2: MNHEY, SVGAGI. This CDR3 is 14 amino acids long. Trimming left V 2 bases short and J 0 bases short, with 7 bases between. The CDR3 DNA reads TGTGCCAGCAGTTACGGGCGGATGAACACTGAAGCTTTCTTT. Amino acids: CASSYGRMNTEAFF.

V is TRBV18 and J is TRBJ2-3; 7 bases agree with TRBD1. This CDR3 contains 16 residues. Germline values: CDR1 KGHSH, CDR2 LQKENI. V dropped 2 bases and J dropped 6; count of bases not matched to a gene: 11. CDR3 sequence (DNA): TGTGCCAGCTCACCAAGGACAGGCCCCGCTATGGATACGCAGTATTTT. Translation: CASSPRTGPAMDTQYF.

The V gene is TRBV5-1, the J gene TRBJ1-4, with D maybe TRBD1 (5 bases). Germline V lookup: CDR1 SGHRS, CDR2 YFSETQ. The CDR3 totals 14 residues. The germline V and J ends were trimmed by 1 base and 6 bases, with 10 bases remaining between them. The CDR3 DNA reads TGCGCCAGCAGCTTGCGGGGAGGGGATGAAAAACTGTTTTTT. Protein sequence: CASSLRGGDEKLFF.

The CDR3 is CAWSPADTQYF. The CDR3 DNA reads as TGTGCCTGGAGTCCCGCAGATACGCAGTATTTT. The chain recombines TRBV30 with TRBJ2-3; D not certain. Trimming left V 2 bases short and J 4 bases short, with 4 bases between. The CDR3 extends over 11 amino acids. The V gene's germline CDR1 is GTSNPN and CDR2 SVGIG (reference sequence).